One and the same sample provided the 10 T cell receptor beta chains below, sequenced in a study of T cell responses to AZD1222 COVID-19 vaccine. The repertoire was sequenced with immunoSEQ multiplex PCR; TCRdb's copy has only in-frame clones and lacks some. The table includes some 150,000 clones, about 92% detected once. This sample comprised peripheral blood, obtained 28 days after the second AZD1222 dose. Receptors were obtained from an adult who received the AZD1222 COVID-19 vaccine.

The chain has TRBV10-3 and TRBJ2-7; 10 bases agree with TRBD1. The CDR3 covers 15 residues. Germline CDR1 reads ENHRY; CDR2 reads SYGVKD. V was pared by 3 bases and J by 3 bases, with 5 bases of the junction left unmatched. The chain's CDR3 is CAISDPRTGGYEQYF. Written as DNA, the CDR3 is TGTGCCATCAGTGACCCTAGGACAGGGGGCTACGAGCAGTACTTC.

The chain combines TRBV28 with TRBJ1-3; D is undetermined. This CDR3 has 15 amino acids. V lost 3 bases to trimming and J lost 1 base, with 10 bases between them. CDR1 and CDR2 (germline): MDHEN, SYDVKM. CDR3 sequence reads: CASSLPLGSGNTIYF. The DNA for the CDR3 is TGTGCCAGCAGTTTGCCCCTAGGATCTGGAAACACCATATATTTT.

V usage is TRBV27 and J usage is TRBJ2-2; 8 bases line up with TRBD1. The J segment lost 4 bases and the V segment lost 4 bases, leaving 8 bases of the junction unmatched. The CDR3 has 16 residues. CDR1 and CDR2 from the germline V gene are MNHEY and SMNVEV (reference sequence). The CDR3 region has the DNA TGTGCCAGCAGTTCTCCCCGGACAGGGATCACCGGGGAGCTGTTTTTT. This gives the protein CASSSPRTGITGELFF.

The chain has TRBV19 and TRBJ2-2; perhaps TRBD1 as D (5 bases). CDR3 size: 15 residues. V was pared by 3 bases and J by 0 bases, with 8 bases between. The germline V gene encodes CDR1 LNHDA and CDR2 SQIVND (reference sequence). The CDR3 sequence is CASSIAGPNTGELFF. The DNA of the CDR3 is TGTGCCAGTAGTATTGCAGGGCCGAACACCGGGGAGCTGTTTTTT.

The V and J genes are TRBV24-1 and TRBJ2-3; the D gene could be TRBD1 or TRBD2 (5 bases each). Between the trimmed V and J ends, which lost 3 bases and 1 base, there was a span of 10 bases. CDR1 and CDR2 from the germline V gene are KGHDR and SFDVKD. This CDR3 contains 15 residues. The CDR3 DNA reads as TGTGCCACCAGTGATCTTTGGGACGGCACAGATACGCAGTATTTT. It is translated as CATSDLWDGTDTQYF.

This clone was seen more than once but under ten times. The chain is built from TRBV4-3 and TRBJ2-3, with 16 bases lining up with TRBD2. The V segment lost 4 bases and the J segment 0 bases; nucleotides outside the gene matches: 4. CDR3 length equals 18 residues. The germline V gene has CDR1 LGHNA and CDR2 YSLEER. For the CDR3, the DNA is TGCGCCAGCAGCCCGGGACTAGCGGGAGGGCCTAGCACAGATACGCAGTATTTT. Translated, it gives CASSPGLAGGPSTDTQYF.

The CDR3 region has the DNA TGCGCCAGCAGCTTTGACAGGTCTAATTCACCCCTCCACTTT. Its protein is CASSFDRSNSPLHF. This chain uses TRBV5-1 with TRBJ1-6; tentative D call: TRBD1 (6 bases). V dropped 2 bases and J dropped 6 bases, with 9 bases sitting between them. This CDR3 comprises 14 residues. Looked up from germline, CDR1 is SGHRS and CDR2 is YFSETQ.

The rearrangement joins TRBV5-1 to TRBJ1-4; TRBD1 matches 9 bases. V lost 5 bases, J lost 10 bases, and 9 bases stayed unmatched. Germline V gene data show CDR1 as SGHRS and CDR2 as YFSETQ. The CDR3 is 14 amino acids. The CDR3 reads CASRNTGGEGKLFF. CDR3 coding DNA: TGCGCCAGCAGAAATACAGGGGGCGAGGGAAAACTGTTTTTT.

The chain recombines TRBV6-5 with TRBJ1-6; D ambiguous. The germline V and J ends were trimmed by 2 bases and 5 bases, with 7 bases remaining between them. Germline V gene data show CDR1 as MNHEY and CDR2 as SVGAGI. The CDR3 extends over 14 amino acids. CDR3 region: CASSYGDNNSPLHF. CDR3 in DNA: TGTGCCAGCAGTTACGGGGATAATAATTCACCCCTCCACTTT.

The rearrangement joins TRBV10-1 to TRBJ2-7; TRBD2 might be the D (6 bases). V was trimmed by 5 bases and J by 0 bases, leaving 17 bases between them. In germline, CDR1 is WNHNN, CDR2 SYGVQD (reference sequence). This CDR3 spans 16 amino acids. As DNA, the CDR3 is TGCGCCAGCAGTAGTAGGAGGGGCGTTCCCTCCTACGAGCAGTACTTC. It translates to CASSSRRGVPSYEQYF.